The 8 T cell receptor beta chains listed next were all sequenced from one sample in a study of beta chain features in type 1 diabetes. All of the isolated RNA was reverse transcribed, so expressed TCRB transcripts were sequenced. Sequencing used immunoSEQ multiplex PCR; TCRdb keeps in-frame clones, though not all of them. Here the sample spans about 110,000 clones, under 40% being singletons. What was sequenced was stem cell memory CD4+ T cells from blood. Source of these receptors: a young woman in good health.

The V call is TRBV28, the J call TRBJ2-3, with TRBD2 matching 8 bases. Germline V gene lookup returns CDR1 MDHEN and CDR2 SYDVKM. Germline trimming cut 2 bases from V and 0 bases from J; bases unmatched to any gene: 1. The CDR3 has 15 amino acids. CDR3 residues: CASSLPSGSTDTQYF. The CDR3 DNA reads as TGTGCCAGCAGTTTACCTAGCGGGAGCACAGATACGCAGTATTTT.

Worth noting for this clone: Different DNA sequences within this sample yield the same CDR3. The chain has TRBV7-2 and TRBJ2-7; TRBD2 matches at 8 bases. The germline gives CDR1 SGHTA, CDR2 FQGNSA. The CDR3 is made up of 14 amino acids. V shed 6 bases, J shed 2 bases, and the junction held 6 bases outside the gene matches. The CDR3 coding sequence is TGTGCCAGCAGATTTTCGGGGGGGACCTACGAGCAGTACTTC. Translated, it gives CASRFSGGTYEQYF.

This clone was counted a single time. V and J are TRBV5-4 and TRBJ2-7; 7 nucleotides agree with TRBD2. The CDR3 contains 16 residues. Per the germline V gene, CDR1 is SGHNT and CDR2 is YYREEE (reference sequence). V dropped 4 bases and J dropped 2; count of bases not matched to a gene: 12. The CDR3 coding sequence is TGTGCCAGCAGCCCTGGCCAGAGCGGGATAGCCTACGAGCAGTACTTC. Translated, it gives CASSPGQSGIAYEQYF.

This clone was detected only a few times. The gene calls are TRBV5-1 and TRBJ2-7, with D possibly being TRBD1 (6 bases). CDR1 is SGHRS and CDR2 is YFSETQ in the germline V gene. The CDR3 is 17 amino acids. The germline V and J ends were trimmed by 1 base and 3 bases, with 20 bases remaining between them. The DNA for the CDR3 is TGCGCCAGCAGCTTGAGCAAGACTTATTCAGGGGACTACGAGCAGTACTTC. Its protein is CASSLSKTYSGDYEQYF. Full variable domain (remainder filled in from reference TRBV5-1 and TRBJ2-7): KAGVTQTPRYLIKTRGQQVTLSCSPISGHRSVSWYQQTPGQGLQFLFEYFSETQRNKGNFPGRFSGRQFSNSRSEMNVSTLELGDSALYLCASSLSKTYSGDYEQYFGPGTRLTVT.

This sequence joins TRBV30 and TRBJ2-7; D uncertain. CDR1 GTSNPN and CDR2 SVGIG come from the germline V gene (reference sequence). The CDR3 has 13 amino acids. V lost 0 bases and J lost 5, with 11 bases in between. The CDR3 bases are TGTGCCTGGAGTGTTCTGCGGCTGGACGAGCAGTACTTC. This codes for CAWSVLRLDEQYF.

This clone was counted only a few times. The chain links TRBV4-3 to TRBJ1-2, with 8 nucleotides matching TRBD1. Germline V gene lookup returns CDR1 LGHNA and CDR2 YSLEER. This CDR3 region has 15 residues. Trimming at V came to 4 bases and at J to 6 bases, leaving 10 bases not matched to a gene. The CDR3 region has the DNA TGCGCCAGCAGCCGCCAGACAGGGGCCGAGCATGGCTACACCTTC. Translating it yields CASSRQTGAEHGYTF.

The V and J genes are TRBV10-3 and TRBJ2-3, with D hard to call. Per the germline V gene, CDR1 is ENHRY and CDR2 is SYGVKD. This CDR3 is 15 amino acids long. The germline V and J ends were trimmed by 4 bases and 0 bases, with 11 bases remaining between them. The CDR3 loop reads CAISAESLSTDTQYF. The CDR3 DNA reads TGTGCCATCAGTGCCGAGAGTCTTAGCACAGATACGCAGTATTTT.

This clone has only a few counts. This rearrangement joins TRBV27 to TRBJ2-5; 9 bases line up with TRBD1. Trimming at V came to 7 bases and at J to 2 bases, leaving 8 bases not matched to a gene. CDR1 is MNHEY, CDR2 SMNVEV, per germline (reference sequence). This CDR3 has 15 residues. The CDR3: CASKTPGQGQETQYF. The CDR3 coding sequence is TGTGCCAGCAAGACTCCGGGACAGGGACAAGAGACCCAGTACTTC.